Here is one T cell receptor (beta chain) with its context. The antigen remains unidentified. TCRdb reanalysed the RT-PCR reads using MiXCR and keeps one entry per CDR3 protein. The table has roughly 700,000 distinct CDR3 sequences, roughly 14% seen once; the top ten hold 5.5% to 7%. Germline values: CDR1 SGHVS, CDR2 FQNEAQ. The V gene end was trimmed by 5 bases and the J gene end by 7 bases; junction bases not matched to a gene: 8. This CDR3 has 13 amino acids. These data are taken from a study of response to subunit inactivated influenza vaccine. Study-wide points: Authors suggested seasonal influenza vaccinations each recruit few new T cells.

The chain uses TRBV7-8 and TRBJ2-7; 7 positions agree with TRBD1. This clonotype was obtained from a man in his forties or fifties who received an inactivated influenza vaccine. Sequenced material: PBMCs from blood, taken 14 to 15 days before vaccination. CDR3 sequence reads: CASSTDRVGEQYF. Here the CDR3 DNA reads TGTGCCAGCAGCACAGACAGGGTGGGAGAGCAGTACTTC.